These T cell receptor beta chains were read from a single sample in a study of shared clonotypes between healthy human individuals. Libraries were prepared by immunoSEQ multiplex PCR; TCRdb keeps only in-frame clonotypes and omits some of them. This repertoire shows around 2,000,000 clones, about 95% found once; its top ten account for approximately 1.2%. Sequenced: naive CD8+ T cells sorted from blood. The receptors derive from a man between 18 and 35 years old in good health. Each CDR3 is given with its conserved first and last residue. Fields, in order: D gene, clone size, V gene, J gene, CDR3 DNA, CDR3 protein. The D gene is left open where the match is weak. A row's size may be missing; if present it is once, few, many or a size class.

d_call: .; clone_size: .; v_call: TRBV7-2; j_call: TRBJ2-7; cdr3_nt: TGTGCCAGCAGCTCTTCGGACAGCTCCTACGAGCAGTACTTC; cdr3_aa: CASSSSDSSYEQYF
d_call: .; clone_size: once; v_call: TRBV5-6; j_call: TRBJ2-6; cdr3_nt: TGTGCCAGCAGCTTGGAGTATGGGCCGAGCCTCTCTGGGGCCAACGTCCTGACTTTC; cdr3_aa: CASSLEYGPSLSGANVLTF
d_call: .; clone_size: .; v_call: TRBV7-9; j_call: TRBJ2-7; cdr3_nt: TGTGCCAGCAGCTCTAACCGGGACGGGAGACCCTACGAGCAGTACTTC; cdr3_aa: CASSSNRDGRPYEQYF
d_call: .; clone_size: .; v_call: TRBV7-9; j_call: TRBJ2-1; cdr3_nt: TGTGCCAGCAGCTCCCTACTAGGCAATGAGCAGTTCTTC; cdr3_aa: CASSSLLGNEQFF
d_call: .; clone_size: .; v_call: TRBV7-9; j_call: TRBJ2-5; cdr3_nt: TGTGCCAGCAGCTTACAGGGATACCAAGAGACCCAGTACTTC; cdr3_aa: CASSLQGYQETQYF
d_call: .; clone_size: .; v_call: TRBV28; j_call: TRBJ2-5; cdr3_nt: TGTGCCAGCAGTTTATTCGTCGGGTCGCGACAAGAGACCCAGTACTTC; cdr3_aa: CASSLFVGSRQETQYF
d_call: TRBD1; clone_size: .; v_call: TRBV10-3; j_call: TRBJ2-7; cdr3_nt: TGTGCCATCAGTGAACCCGACAGGGGTGGATCTAGGGAGCAGTACTTC; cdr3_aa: CAISEPDRGGSREQYF
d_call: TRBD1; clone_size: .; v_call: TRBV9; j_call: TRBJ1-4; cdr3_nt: TGTGCCAGCAGCGCCGGGACAGTTACTAATGAAAAACTGTTTTTT; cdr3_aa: CASSAGTVTNEKLFF
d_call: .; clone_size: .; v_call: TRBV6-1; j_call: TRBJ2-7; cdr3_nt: TGTGCCAGCAGCCTTCGGACGGACCCTTCCTACGAGCAGTACTTC; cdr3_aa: CASSLRTDPSYEQYF
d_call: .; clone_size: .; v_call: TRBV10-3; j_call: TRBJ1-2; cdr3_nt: TGTGCCATCAGTGAGGACAGTCCCGGCTATGGCTACACCTTC; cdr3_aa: CAISEDSPGYGYTF
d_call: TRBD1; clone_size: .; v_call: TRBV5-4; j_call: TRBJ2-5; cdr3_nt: TGTGCCAGCAGCCGCGACAGGGAAGAGACCCAGTACTTC; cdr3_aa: CASSRDREETQYF
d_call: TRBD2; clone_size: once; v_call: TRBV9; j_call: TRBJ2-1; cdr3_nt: TGTGCCAGCAGCGAGCCCGGGGGGGACAATGAGCAGTTCTTC; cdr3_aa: CASSEPGGDNEQFF
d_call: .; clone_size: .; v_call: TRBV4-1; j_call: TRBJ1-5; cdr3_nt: TGCGCCAGCAGCCAAAGGGCAGGGGGCAATCAGCCCCAGCATTTT; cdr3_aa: CASSQRAGGNQPQHF
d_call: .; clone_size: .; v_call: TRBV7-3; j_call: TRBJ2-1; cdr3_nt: TGTGCCAGCAGCTTAAACCCCACCCCAGGGTTTGGCAATGAGCAGTTCTTC; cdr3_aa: CASSLNPTPGFGNEQFF
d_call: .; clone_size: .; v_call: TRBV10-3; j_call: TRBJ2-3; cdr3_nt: TGTGCCATCAGTGAAGGCCAGGGAGTGAGTACAGATACGCAGTATTTT; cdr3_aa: CAISEGQGVSTDTQYF
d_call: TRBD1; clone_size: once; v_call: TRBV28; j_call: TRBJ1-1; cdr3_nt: TGTGCCAGCAGTTTGACAGGGTCAGGCACTGAAGCTTTCTTT; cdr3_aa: CASSLTGSGTEAFF
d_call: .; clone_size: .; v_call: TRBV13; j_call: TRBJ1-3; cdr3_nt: TGTGCCAGCACTGGACTCGTGGGAAACACCATATATTTT; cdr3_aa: CASTGLVGNTIYF
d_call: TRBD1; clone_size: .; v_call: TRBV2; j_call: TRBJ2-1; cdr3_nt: TGTGCCAGCAGTGACAGGGGGAGTGAGCAGTTCTTC; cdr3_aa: CASSDRGSEQFF
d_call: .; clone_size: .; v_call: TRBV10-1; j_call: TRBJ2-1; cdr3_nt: TGCGCCAGCAGTGAAGGGGGTGAGCAGTTCTTC; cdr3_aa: CASSEGGEQFF
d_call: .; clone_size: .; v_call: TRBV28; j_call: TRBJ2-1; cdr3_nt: TGTGCCAGCAGTTTATTGGGGAGCTCCTACAATGAGCAGTTCTTC; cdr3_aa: CASSLLGSSYNEQFF
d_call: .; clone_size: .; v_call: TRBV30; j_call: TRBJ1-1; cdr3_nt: TGTGCCTGGGCGAAGAACACTGAAGCTTTCTTT; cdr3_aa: CAWAKNTEAFF
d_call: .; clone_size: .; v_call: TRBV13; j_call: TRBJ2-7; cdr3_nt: TGTGCCAGCACCGATGCAGGTACCTACGAGCAGTACTTC; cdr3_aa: CASTDAGTYEQYF
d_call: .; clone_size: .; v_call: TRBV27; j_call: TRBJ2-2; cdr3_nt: TGTGCCAGCAGTCCCACAGGGTATCCCGGGGAGCTGTTTTTT; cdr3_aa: CASSPTGYPGELFF
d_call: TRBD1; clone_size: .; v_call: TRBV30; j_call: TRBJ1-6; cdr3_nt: TGTGCCGGGGGACAGATGAAGAATTCACCCCTCCACTTT; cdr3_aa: CAGGQMKNSPLHF
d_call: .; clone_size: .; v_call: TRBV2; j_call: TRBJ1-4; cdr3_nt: TGTGCCAGCAGTGGGGGGCAGGGGAACGAAAAACTGTTTTTT; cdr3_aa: CASSGGQGNEKLFF
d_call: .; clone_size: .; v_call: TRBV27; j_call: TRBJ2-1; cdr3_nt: TGTGCCAGCAGTTGGGGCAGGGTCCTCAATGAGCAGTTCTTC; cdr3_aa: CASSWGRVLNEQFF
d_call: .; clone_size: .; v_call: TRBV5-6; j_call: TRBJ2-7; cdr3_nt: TGTGCCAGCAGCTTAGTCGGGTCTCTCTACGAGCAGTACTTC; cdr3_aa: CASSLVGSLYEQYF
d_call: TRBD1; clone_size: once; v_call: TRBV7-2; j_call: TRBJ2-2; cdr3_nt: TGTGCCAGCAGCTCACCACCCAACCGACCGGACAGGGCGCGGGAGCTGTTTTTT; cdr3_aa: CASSSPPNRPDRARELFF
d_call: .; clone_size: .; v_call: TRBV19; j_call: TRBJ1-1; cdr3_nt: TGTGCCAGTACTATGGGCCTCGGGGCTTTCTTT; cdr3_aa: CASTMGLGAFF
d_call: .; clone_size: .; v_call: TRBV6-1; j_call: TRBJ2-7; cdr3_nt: TGTGCCAGCAGCAACAGGGCAGCCTACGAGCAGTACTTC; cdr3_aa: CASSNRAAYEQYF
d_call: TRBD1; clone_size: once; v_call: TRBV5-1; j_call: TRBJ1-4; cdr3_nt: TGCGCCAGCAGCCCGCGGACAGGGGGCGACCCTGAAAAACTGTTTTTT; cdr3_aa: CASSPRTGGDPEKLFF
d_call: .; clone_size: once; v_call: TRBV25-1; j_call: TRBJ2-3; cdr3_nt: TGTGCCAGCAGTGTAGTGGGCCTGGCCACAGATACGCAGTATTTT; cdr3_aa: CASSVVGLATDTQYF
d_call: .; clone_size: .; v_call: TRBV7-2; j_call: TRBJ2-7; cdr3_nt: TGTGCCAGCAGCTTCGGGGGCTCGACTTACGAGCAGTACTTC; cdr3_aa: CASSFGGSTYEQYF